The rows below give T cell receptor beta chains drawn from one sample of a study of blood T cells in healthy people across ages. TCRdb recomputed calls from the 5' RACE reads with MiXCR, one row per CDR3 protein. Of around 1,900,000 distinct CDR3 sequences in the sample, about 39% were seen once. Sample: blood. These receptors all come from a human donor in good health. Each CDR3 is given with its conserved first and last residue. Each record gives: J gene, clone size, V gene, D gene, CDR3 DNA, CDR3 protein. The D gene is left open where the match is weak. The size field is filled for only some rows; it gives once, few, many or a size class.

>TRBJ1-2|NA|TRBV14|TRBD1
TGTGCCAGCAGCCCTATGGACAGGACTTTGATCGGTGACTATGGCTACACCTTC
CASSPMDRTLIGDYGYTF
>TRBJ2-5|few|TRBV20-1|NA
TGCAGTGCTAGTTATAGCGTGGGGCCAGAGACCCAGTACTTC
CSASYSVGPETQYF
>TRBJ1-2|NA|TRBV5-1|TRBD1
TGCGCCAGCAGCTTGGTGAGACAGGGCTATGGCTACACCTTC
CASSLVRQGYGYTF
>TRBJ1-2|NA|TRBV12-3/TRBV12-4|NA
TGTGCCGGCGGGGATAAAGGAGGAGGGTCTGGAGGCTACACCTTC
CAGGDKGGGSGGYTF
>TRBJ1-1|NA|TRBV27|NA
TGTGCCAGCAGTTTTGGCTCCAGTGGCACTGAAGCTTTCTTT
CASSFGSSGTEAFF
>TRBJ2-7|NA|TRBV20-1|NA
TGCAGTCTGGACTGGCTTTCCTACAATGAGCAGTACTTC
CSLDWLSYNEQYF
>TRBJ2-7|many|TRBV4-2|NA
TGTGCCAGCAGCCAAGGGACAATAACCTACGAGCAGTACTTC
CASSQGTITYEQYF
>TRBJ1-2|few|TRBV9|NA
TGTGCCAGCAGCGCCGGGGAGGGGCGGGACTATAGCTACACCTTC
CASSAGEGRDYSYTF
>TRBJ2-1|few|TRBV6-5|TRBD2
TGTGCCAGCAGTTACTCAGGGAGGGCATACAATGAGCAGTTCTTC
CASSYSGRAYNEQFF
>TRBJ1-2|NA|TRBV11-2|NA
TGTGCCAGCAGCTCAGGTCTGCGGAAGGGGAACTATGGCTACACCTTC
CASSSGLRKGNYGYTF
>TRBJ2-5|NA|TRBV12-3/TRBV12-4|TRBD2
TGTGCCAGCAGCCACCTAGCGGGGTTAGAGACCCAGTACTTC
CASSHLAGLETQYF
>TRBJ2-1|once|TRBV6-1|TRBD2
TGTGCCAGCAGCCGAATTAGCGGGGGAGGGTATGTCTCCTACAATGAGCAGTTCTTC
CASSRISGGGYVSYNEQFF
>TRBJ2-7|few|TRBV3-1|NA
NA
CDSSFYICSANRDRGGYEQYF
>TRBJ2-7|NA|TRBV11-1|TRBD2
TGTGCCAGCAGGGGACTAGCGGGGGGAACCTACGAGCAGTACTTC
CASRGLAGGTYEQYF
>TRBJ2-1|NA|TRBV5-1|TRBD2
TGCGCCAGCAGCTCGGATTGGAGTAGCGGGGGGGGCAAGCAGTTCTTC
CASSSDWSSGGGKQFF
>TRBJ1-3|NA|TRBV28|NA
TGTGCCAGCAGAAATCAGGGCGCGCGGGGAAACACCATATATTTT
CASRNQGARGNTIYF
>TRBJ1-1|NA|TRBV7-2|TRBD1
TGTGCCAGCAGCCAAGAACAGGGGGCTGAAGCTTTCTTT
CASSQEQGAEAFF
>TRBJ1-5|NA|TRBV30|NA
TGTGCCTGGGACTTCGAAGGGGGAAATCAGCCCCAGCATTTT
CAWDFEGGNQPQHF
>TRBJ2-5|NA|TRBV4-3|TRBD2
TGCGCCAGCAGCCAAGGGTGGACTAGTGATGAGACCCAGTACTTC
CASSQGWTSDETQYF
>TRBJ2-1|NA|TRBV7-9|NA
TGTGCCAGCAGCTTTTCCCTAGCGAGTAATGAGCAGTTCTTC
CASSFSLASNEQFF
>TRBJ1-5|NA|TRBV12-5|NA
TGTGCTAGTGGTCCAGCGGGGAGGCCCCTAAGCCAGCCCCAGCATTTT
CASGPAGRPLSQPQHF
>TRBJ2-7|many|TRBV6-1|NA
TGTGCCAGCAGTGAAGCGGGGTCCAGCTACGAGCAGTACTTC
CASSEAGSSYEQYF
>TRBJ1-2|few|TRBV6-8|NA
TGTGCCAGTAAGACACTCGGACCGGACTATGGCTACACCTTC
CASKTLGPDYGYTF
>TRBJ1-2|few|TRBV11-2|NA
TGTGCCAGCAGCAGAGAGCAGGGTGGTGGCTACACCTTC
CASSREQGGGYTF
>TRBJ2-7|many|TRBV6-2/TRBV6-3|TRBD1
TGTGCCAGCAGCCGCCTTGGACAGGGGGCCTACGAGCAGTACTTC
CASSRLGQGAYEQYF
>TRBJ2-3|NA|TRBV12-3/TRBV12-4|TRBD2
TGTGCCACTAGCGGGAGTAGCACAGATACGCAGTATTTT
CATSGSSTDTQYF
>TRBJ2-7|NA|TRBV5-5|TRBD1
TGTGCCAGCAGCCAACAGGGGCGGTCCTACGAGCAGTACTTC
CASSQQGRSYEQYF
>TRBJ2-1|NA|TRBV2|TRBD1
TGTGCCAGCAGTAAGGACAGGGGCGAATACAATGAGCAGTTCTTC
CASSKDRGEYNEQFF
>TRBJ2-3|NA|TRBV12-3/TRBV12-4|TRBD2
TGTGCCAGCAGTATGCCGGGACTAGCGGGGGGGCGGAGCACAGATACGCAGTATTTT
CASSMPGLAGGRSTDTQYF
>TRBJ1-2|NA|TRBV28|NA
TGTGCCAGCAGTCCCCCCCAGTACTATGGCTACACCTTC
CASSPPQYYGYTF
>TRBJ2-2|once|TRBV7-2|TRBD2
TGTGCCAGCAGCTCCGGGACTACTAACACCGGGGAGCGGTTTTTT
CASSSGTTNTGERFF
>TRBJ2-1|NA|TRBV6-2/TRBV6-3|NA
TGTGCCAGCAGTCCCCTCCCAAGCTCCTACAATGAGCAGTTCTTC
CASSPLPSSYNEQFF
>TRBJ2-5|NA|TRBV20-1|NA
TGCAGTGCTAGAGATCCCACAGGAGAGACCCAGTACTTC
CSARDPTGETQYF
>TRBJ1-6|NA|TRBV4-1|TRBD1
TGCGCCAGCAGCCAGTTGACAGGGGGTAATTCACCCCTCCACTTT
CASSQLTGGNSPLHF
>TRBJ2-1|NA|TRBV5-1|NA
TGCGCCAGCAGCTTCCAAGAAAATGAGCAGTTCTTC
CASSFQENEQFF
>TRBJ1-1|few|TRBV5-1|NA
TGCGCCAGCAGCGGGGGGGCGGGTAACACTGAAGCTTTCTTT
CASSGGAGNTEAFF
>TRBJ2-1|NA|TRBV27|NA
TGTGCCAGCAGACACAGGGTTTATGACAATGAGCAGTTCTTC
CASRHRVYDNEQFF